The next 20 T cell receptor beta chains were all read from a single sample in a study of T cell repertoires in cytomegalovirus infection. Their recognized antigens are unknown. Using its own MiXCR run on the reads, TCRdb lists one record per CDR3 protein. The sample holds 50,000 or so distinct CDR3 sequences, roughly a fifth seen once. Sample: CD8+ T cells from cultured PBMCs, taken from culture after CMV antigen stimulation. The receptors stem from a human donor in good health (CMV status not recorded). Some clones in this sample may be carry-over from other donors' samples.

This clonotype was recorded a few times. The chain is built from TRBV28 and TRBJ2-7, with D perhaps TRBD2 (6 bases). CDR1 MDHEN and CDR2 SYDVKM come from the germline V gene. CDR3 size: 16 residues. Trimming took 5 bases from V and 0 from J, leaving 17 bases between them. CDR3 residues: CASSGLGLAFSYEQYF. CDR3 nucleotides: TGTGCCAGCAGTGGCCTGGGACTGGCTTTCTCCTACGAGCAGTACTTC.

In this sample, this clonotype turned up a few times. V and J are TRBV6-6 and TRBJ1-5; a weak D match, TRBD1 (5 bases). Germline lookup yields CDR1 MNHNY and CDR2 SVGAGI (reference sequence). V lost 5 bases, J lost 1 base, and 12 bases lay in between. The CDR3 has 15 amino acids. The CDR3: CASSKPWGSNQPQHF. CDR3 coding DNA: TGTGCCAGCAGTAAACCGTGGGGGAGCAATCAGCCCCAGCATTTT.

This clonotype has a handful of counts. The V call is TRBV12-3 or TRBV12-4, the J call TRBJ2-7, with 8 bases lining up with TRBD2. There are 13 residues in the CDR3. V gave up 5 bases and J gave up 7 bases; unmatched junction bases: 7. CDR3 coding DNA: TGTGCCAGCAGTCCCGGGGGGGCCCAGGAGCAGTACTTC. Its protein product is CASSPGGAQEQYF.

This clonotype was detected only a few times. The V gene is TRBV20-1, the J gene TRBJ2-7; the D gene is possibly TRBD1 (5 bases). Trimming removed 0 bases from V and 2 bases from J, with 8 bases in between. Germline CDR1 reads DFQATT; CDR2 reads SNEGSKA (reference sequence). CDR3 length equals 13 residues. CDR3 region: CSAREGPPYEQYF. The CDR3 nucleotides are TGCAGTGCTAGAGAGGGGCCCCCCTACGAGCAGTACTTC.

This chain connects TRBV12-3 or TRBV12-4 to TRBJ2-7; TRBD1 might be the D (6 bases). CDR3 length: 13 amino acids. Trimming pared 6 bases from V and 5 bases from J, leaving 14 bases between. CDR3 protein: CASRKQGSDEQYF. The CDR3 DNA reads TGTGCCAGCAGGAAACAGGGATCTGACGAGCAGTACTTC.

The chain links TRBV10-3 to TRBJ2-5; no reliable D call. CDR1 ENHRY and CDR2 SYGVKD come from the germline V gene. The CDR3 has 13 amino acids. V lost 3 bases and J 1 base, leaving 6 bases between the germline ends. DNA for the CDR3: TGTGCCATCAGTGAAATCATCCAAGAGACCCAGTACTTC. Translation: CAISEIIQETQYF.

The chain joins TRBV9 to TRBJ1-4, with D possibly matching TRBD1 (5 bases). This CDR3 has 16 amino acids. V shed 4 bases and J shed 4 bases, with 17 bases lying between them. Germline CDR1 and CDR2: SGDLS and YYNGEE. The CDR3 nucleotides are TGTGCCAGCAGCCCCGGGGGGATACCGAATAATGAAAAACTGTTTTTT. Translation gives CASSPGGIPNNEKLFF.

This rearrangement joins TRBV7-9 to TRBJ1-2; D is unclear. Germline CDR1 and CDR2: SEHNR and FQNEAQ (reference sequence). This CDR3 contains 12 residues. As DNA, the CDR3 is TGTGCGACCCTCGGACGCCCGGATGGCTACACCTTC. It is translated as CATLGRPDGYTF.

The chain recombines TRBV7-6 with TRBJ2-5, with TRBD2 matching 12 bases. Germline V gives CDR1 SGHVS, CDR2 FNYEAQ. This CDR3 is 16 amino acids long. The J segment lost 1 base and the V segment lost 6 bases, leaving 6 bases of the junction unmatched. The DNA of the CDR3 is TGTGCCAGCAGTCGGACTAGCGGGGACAGCCAAGAGACCCAGTACTTC. Encoded protein: CASSRTSGDSQETQYF. The complete variable domain, with remaining parts taken from reference TRBV7-6 and TRBJ2-5, reads GAGVSQSPRYKVTKRGQDVALRCDPISGHVSLYWYRQALGQGPEFLTYFNYEAQQDKSGLPNDRFSAERPEGSISTLTIQRTEQRDSAMYRCASSRTSGDSQETQYFGPGTRLLVL.

This clonotype appeared many times. V is TRBV7-8 and J is TRBJ2-1; TRBD1 agrees at 7 bases. In germline, CDR1 is SGHVS, CDR2 FQNEAQ. The CDR3 loop spans 15 amino acids. V dropped 4 bases and J dropped 8; count of bases not matched to a gene: 11. This CDR3 is CASSSKQGSLYEQFF. The CDR3, as DNA: TGTGCCAGCAGCTCCAAACAGGGGAGTTTATATGAGCAGTTCTTC.

Comments on this clonotype: A junction end diverges from the germline sequence, so it may reflect a read error. V usage is TRBV7-2 and J usage is TRBJ1-5; TRBD1 agrees at 7 bases. This CDR3 has 16 residues. The germline gives CDR1 SGHTA, CDR2 FQGNSA. The CDR3 spells CAGSYSGTANNQPQHF. The CDR3 bases are TGTGCCGGCAGCTACTCCGGGACAGCGAACAATCAGCCCCAGCATTTT.

The table lists this clonotype with a few counts. This chain uses TRBV28 with TRBJ2-3, with 12 bases identical to TRBD1. The ends lost 8 bases at V and 1 base at J; junction bases unmatched: 19. Germline CDR1 is MDHEN and CDR2 is SYDVKM. CDR3 size: 20 residues. The CDR3 here is CASLPPPSPGQGARTDTQYF. CDR3 nucleotides: TGTGCCAGCCTACCTCCCCCTTCCCCGGGACAGGGGGCACGCACAGATACGCAGTATTTT. Full variable domain (remainder filled in from reference TRBV28 and TRBJ2-3): DVKVTQSSRYLVKRTGEKVFLECVQDMDHENMFWYRQDPGLGLRLIYFSYDVKMKEKGDIPEGYSVSREKKERFSLILESASTNQTSMYLCASLPPPSPGQGARTDTQYFGPGTRLTVL.

This clonotype is deemed medium-sized (0.01 to 0.1%). The genes are TRBV28 and TRBJ2-1; 8 positions agree with TRBD2. The germline gives CDR1 MDHEN, CDR2 SYDVKM. After removal of 2 bases from V and 3 bases from J, the junction contained 6 bases not matched to a gene. The CDR3 totals 16 residues. As DNA, the CDR3 is TGTGCCAGCAGTTTAAGTCTTAGCGGGATCTACAATGAGCAGTTCTTC. It is translated as CASSLSLSGIYNEQFF. Full variable domain (rest looked up from reference TRBV28 and TRBJ2-1): DVKVTQSSRYLVKRTGEKVFLECVQDMDHENMFWYRQDPGLGLRLIYFSYDVKMKEKGDIPEGYSVSREKKERFSLILESASTNQTSMYLCASSLSLSGIYNEQFFGPGTRLTVL.

This rearrangement joins TRBV9 to TRBJ1-3; D ambiguous. This CDR3 is 11 amino acids long. Germline assignment: CDR1 SGDLS and CDR2 YYNGEE. Trimming took 6 bases from V and 0 from J, leaving 1 base between them. The CDR3 loop reads CASNSGNTIYF. In nucleotides, the CDR3 is TGTGCCAGCAACTCTGGAAACACCATATATTTT.

Only a few counts were recorded for this clonotype. The chain couples TRBV11-1 to TRBJ2-7, with 8 bases aligning to TRBD1. The CDR3 is 15 amino acids. V shed 5 bases and J 1 base; nucleotides not matched to a gene: 7. The germline gives CDR1 SGHAT, CDR2 FQDESV (reference sequence). Here the CDR3 DNA reads TGTGCCAGCAGCACCGAGGGACAGGTTTCCTACGAGCAGTACTTC. It translates to CASSTEGQVSYEQYF. Full variable domain (missing parts from reference TRBV11-1 and TRBJ2-7): EAEVAQSPRYKITEKSQAVAFWCDPISGHATLYWYRQILGQGPELLVQFQDESVVDDSQLPKDRFSAERLKGVDSTLKIQPAELGDSAMYLCASSTEGQVSYEQYFGPGTRLTVT.

This chain uses TRBV11-1 with TRBJ2-5; TRBD1 is a possible D gene (5 bases). This CDR3 comprises 13 residues. CDR1 and CDR2 (germline): SGHAT, FQDESV (reference sequence). V was pared by 11 bases and J by 5 bases, with 18 bases between. CDR3 residues: CAAGASGRETQYF. CDR3 bases: TGTGCCGCTGGGGCCTCAGGTCGGGAGACCCAGTACTTC.

The sample holds a few counts of this clonotype. The chain joins TRBV6-1 to TRBJ1-6; D ambiguous. The V gene's germline CDR1 is MNHNS and CDR2 SASEGT. V was pared by 5 bases and J by 4 bases, with 9 bases between. The CDR3 is 14 residues long. The CDR3 sequence is CASSSGPYNSPLHF. Here the CDR3 DNA reads TGTGCCAGCAGTTCCGGTCCTTATAATTCACCCCTCCACTTT.

The sample holds many counts of this clonotype. The chain couples TRBV7-2 to TRBJ2-1, with D tentatively TRBD2 (5 bases). CDR3 size: 12 residues. CDR1 is SGHTA, CDR2 FQGNSA, per germline. The V and J ends lost 1 base and 7 bases respectively, with 5 bases between them. CDR3: CASSLGRNEQFF. For the CDR3, the DNA is TGTGCCAGCAGCTTAGGGAGGAATGAGCAGTTCTTC.

This clonotype was found many times. The J gene is TRBJ1-4, the V gene TRBV28; 11 bases agree with TRBD1. The V and J ends lost 3 bases and 1 base, in that order; junction bases with no gene match: 1. The CDR3 has 16 amino acids. CDR1 and CDR2 (germline): MDHEN, SYDVKM. CDR3 sequence (DNA): TGTGCCAGCAGTTTGGGACAGGGGGTAACTAATGAAAAACTGTTTTTT. Its translation is CASSLGQGVTNEKLFF.

The chain carries TRBV11-3 and TRBJ2-7, with D perhaps assigned TRBD1 or TRBD2 (5 bases each). CDR1 SGHNT and CDR2 YENEEA come from the germline V gene. Trimming shortened V by 3 bases and J by 4 bases, and 16 bases separated the two germline ends. The CDR3 is 15 residues long. The CDR3 nucleotides read TGTGCCAGCAGCTTCCTCCCGGGACCCTCGTACGAGCAGTACTTC. Residues: CASSFLPGPSYEQYF.